The T cell receptor (beta chain) under discussion was sequenced for a study of shared clonotypes between healthy human individuals. Findings and caveats of the study: Naive subsets usually exceeded memory subsets in estimated richness.

About this clone itself: Its antigen remains unidentified.

This table comes from immunoSEQ multiplex PCR, and its TCRdb copy is limited to in-frame clones, with some not included. The table shows roughly 1,000,000 clones, with about 84% occurring only once. Germline values: CDR1 MGHRA, CDR2 YSYEKL. CDR3 size: 16 residues. Trimming removed 1 base from V and 4 bases from J; junction bases left unmatched: 2. The TCR was taken from a man aged 18 to 30 in good health. Some clones in this sample may be carry-over from other donors' samples. The chain is built from TRBV4-1 and TRBJ2-1; 12 bases fit TRBD2. Sequences were obtained from memory CD4+ T cells from PBMCs. Subset described: CD45RA-negative fraction. CDR3 in amino acids: CASSQGGLAGYNEQFF. For the CDR3, the DNA is TGCGCCAGCAGCCAAGGCGGACTAGCGGGGTACAATGAGCAGTTCTTC.